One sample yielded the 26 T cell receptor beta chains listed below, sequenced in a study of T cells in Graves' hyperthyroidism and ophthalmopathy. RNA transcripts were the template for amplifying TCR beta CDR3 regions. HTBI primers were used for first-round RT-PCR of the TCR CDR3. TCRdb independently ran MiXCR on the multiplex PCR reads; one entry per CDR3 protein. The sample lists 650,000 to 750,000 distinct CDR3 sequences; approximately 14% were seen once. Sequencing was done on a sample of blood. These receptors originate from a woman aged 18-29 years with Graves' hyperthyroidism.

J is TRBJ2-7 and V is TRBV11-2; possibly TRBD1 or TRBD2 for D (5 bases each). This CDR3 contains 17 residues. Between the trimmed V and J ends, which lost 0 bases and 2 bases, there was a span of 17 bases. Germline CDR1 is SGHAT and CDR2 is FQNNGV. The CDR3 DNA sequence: TGTGCCAGCAGCTTAGAGAGAATGGAACGGGGCACCTACGAGCAGTACTTC. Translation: CASSLERMERGTYEQYF.

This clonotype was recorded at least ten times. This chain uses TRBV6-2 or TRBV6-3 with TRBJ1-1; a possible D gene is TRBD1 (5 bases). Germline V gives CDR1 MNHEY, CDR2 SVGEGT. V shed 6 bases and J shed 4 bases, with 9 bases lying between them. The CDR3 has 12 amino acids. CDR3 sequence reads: CASREQVTEAFF. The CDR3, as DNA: TGTGCCAGCAGGGAACAGGTCACTGAAGCTTTCTTT.

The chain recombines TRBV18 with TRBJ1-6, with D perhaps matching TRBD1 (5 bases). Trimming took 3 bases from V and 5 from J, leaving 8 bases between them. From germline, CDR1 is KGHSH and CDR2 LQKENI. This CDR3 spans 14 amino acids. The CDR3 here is CASSPTADNSPLHF. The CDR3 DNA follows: TGTGCCAGCTCACCGACAGCCGATAATTCACCCCTCCACTTT.

The CDR3 sequence: CASVRGQGTDTQYF. DNA for the CDR3: TGTGCCAGCGTGCGAGGACAGGGGACAGATACGCAGTATTTT. The rearrangement joins TRBV2 to TRBJ2-3, with 9 bases fitting TRBD1. From germline, CDR1 is SNHLY and CDR2 FYNNEI. V gave up 8 bases and J gave up 3 bases; unmatched junction bases: 6. This CDR3 is built from 14 residues.

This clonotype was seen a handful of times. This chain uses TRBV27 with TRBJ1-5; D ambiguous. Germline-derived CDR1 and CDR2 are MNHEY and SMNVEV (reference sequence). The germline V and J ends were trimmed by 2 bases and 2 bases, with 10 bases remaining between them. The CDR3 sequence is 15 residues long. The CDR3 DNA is TGTGCCAGCAGTTTAAAGTATTTGGGCAATCAGCCCCAGCATTTT. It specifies CASSLKYLGNQPQHF.

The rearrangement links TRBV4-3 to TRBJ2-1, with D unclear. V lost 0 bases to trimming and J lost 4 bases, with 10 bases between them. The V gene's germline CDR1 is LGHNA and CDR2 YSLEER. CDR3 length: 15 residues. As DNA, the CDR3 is TGCGCCAGCAGCCAAGATCGTACGGGTTACAATGAGCAGTTCTTC. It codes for CASSQDRTGYNEQFF.

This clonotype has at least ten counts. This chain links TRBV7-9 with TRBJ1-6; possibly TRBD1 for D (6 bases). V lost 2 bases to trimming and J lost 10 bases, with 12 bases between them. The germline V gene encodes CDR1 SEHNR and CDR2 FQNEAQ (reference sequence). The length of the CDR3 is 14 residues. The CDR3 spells CASSLKGGESPLHF. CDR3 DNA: TGTGCCAGCAGCTTAAAGGGGGGGGAATCACCCCTCCACTTT.

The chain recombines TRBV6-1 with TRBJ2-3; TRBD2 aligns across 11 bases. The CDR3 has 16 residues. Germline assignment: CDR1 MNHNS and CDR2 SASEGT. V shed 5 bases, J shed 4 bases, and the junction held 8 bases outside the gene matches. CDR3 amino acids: CASSSIAGGEADTQYF. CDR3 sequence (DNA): TGTGCCAGCAGTTCAATAGCGGGAGGGGAGGCAGATACGCAGTATTTT.

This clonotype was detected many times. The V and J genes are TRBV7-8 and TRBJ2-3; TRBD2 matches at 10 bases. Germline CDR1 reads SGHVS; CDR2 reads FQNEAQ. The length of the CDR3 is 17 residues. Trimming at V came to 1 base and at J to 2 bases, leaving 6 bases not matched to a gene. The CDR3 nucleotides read TGTGCCAGCAGCTTAGAGGAGGGACTAGCGCACACAGATACGCAGTATTTT. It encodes CASSLEEGLAHTDTQYF.

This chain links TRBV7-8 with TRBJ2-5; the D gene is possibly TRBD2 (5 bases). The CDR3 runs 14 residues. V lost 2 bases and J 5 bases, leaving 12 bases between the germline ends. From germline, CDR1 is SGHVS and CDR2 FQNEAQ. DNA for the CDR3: TGTGCCAGCAGCTTAATGAGGGCGCGGGAGACCCAGTACTTC. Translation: CASSLMRARETQYF.

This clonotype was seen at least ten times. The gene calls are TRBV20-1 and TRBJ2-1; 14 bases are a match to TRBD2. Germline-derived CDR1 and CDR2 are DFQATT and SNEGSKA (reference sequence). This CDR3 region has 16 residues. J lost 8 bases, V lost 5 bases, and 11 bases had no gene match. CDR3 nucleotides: TGCAGTGCTCGAAACCAGACTAGCGGGAGGGCCGATGAGCAGTTCTTC. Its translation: CSARNQTSGRADEQFF.

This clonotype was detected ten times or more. The DNA of the CDR3 is TGTGCCAGCAGCCTCCACAGGGGGCCGAACACTGAAGCTTTCTTT. It yields the protein CASSLHRGPNTEAFF. V is TRBV11-2 and J is TRBJ1-1, with 9 positions matching TRBD1. V shed 5 bases and J 1 base; nucleotides not matched to a gene: 5. The CDR3 has 15 residues. From germline, CDR1 is SGHAT and CDR2 FQNNGV.

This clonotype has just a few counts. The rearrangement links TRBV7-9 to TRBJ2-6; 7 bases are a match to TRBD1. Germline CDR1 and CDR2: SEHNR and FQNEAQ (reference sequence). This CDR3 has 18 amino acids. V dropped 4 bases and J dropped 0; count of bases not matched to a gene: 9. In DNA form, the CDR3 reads TGTGCCAGCAGCTCAGAGACAGGGTACAACTCTGGGGCCAACGTCCTGACTTTC. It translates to CASSSETGYNSGANVLTF.

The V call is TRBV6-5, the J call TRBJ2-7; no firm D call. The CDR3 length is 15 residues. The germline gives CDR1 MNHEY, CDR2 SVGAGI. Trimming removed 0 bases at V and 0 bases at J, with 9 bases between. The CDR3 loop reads CASSYSTRFSYEQYF. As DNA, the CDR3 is TGTGCCAGCAGTTACTCTACACGTTTCTCCTACGAGCAGTACTTC.

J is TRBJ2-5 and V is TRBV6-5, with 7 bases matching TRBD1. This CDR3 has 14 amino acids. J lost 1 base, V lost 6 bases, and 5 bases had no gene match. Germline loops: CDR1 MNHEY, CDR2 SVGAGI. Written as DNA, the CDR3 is TGTGCCAGCAGGTACAGGGGTCCCCAAGAGACCCAGTACTTC. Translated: CASRYRGPQETQYF.

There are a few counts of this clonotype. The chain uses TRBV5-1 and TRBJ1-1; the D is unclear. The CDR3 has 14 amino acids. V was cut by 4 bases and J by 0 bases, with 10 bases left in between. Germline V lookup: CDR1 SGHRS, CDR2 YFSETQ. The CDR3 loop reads CASSASTLNTEAFF. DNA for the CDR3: TGCGCCAGCAGCGCAAGTACTTTGAACACTGAAGCTTTCTTT.

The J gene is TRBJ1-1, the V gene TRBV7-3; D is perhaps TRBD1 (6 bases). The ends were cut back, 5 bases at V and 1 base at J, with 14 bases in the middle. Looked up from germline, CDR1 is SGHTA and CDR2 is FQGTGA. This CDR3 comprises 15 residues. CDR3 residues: CASSPRGAPNTEAFF. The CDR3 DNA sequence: TGTGCCAGCAGCCCCCGGGGGGCCCCGAACACTGAAGCTTTCTTT.

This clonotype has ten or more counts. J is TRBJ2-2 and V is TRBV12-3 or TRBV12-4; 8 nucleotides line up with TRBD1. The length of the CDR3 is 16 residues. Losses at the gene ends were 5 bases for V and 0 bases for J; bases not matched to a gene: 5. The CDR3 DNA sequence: TGTGCCAGCAGTCCCCGGACAGGGACGAACACCGGGGAGCTGTTTTTT. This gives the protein CASSPRTGTNTGELFF.

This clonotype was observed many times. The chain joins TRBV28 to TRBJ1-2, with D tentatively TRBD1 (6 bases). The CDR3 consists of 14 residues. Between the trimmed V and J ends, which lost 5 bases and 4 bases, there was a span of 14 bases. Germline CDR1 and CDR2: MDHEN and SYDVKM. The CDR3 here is CASSPTGYSYGYTF. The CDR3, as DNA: TGTGCCAGCAGTCCCACAGGGTATAGCTATGGCTACACCTTC.

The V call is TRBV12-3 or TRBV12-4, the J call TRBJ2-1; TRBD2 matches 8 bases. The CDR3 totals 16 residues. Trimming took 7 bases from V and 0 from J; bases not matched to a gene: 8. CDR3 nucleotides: TGTGCCAGCACGGTATGGAGCGGGAGCTCCTACAATGAGCAGTTCTTC. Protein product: CASTVWSGSSYNEQFF.

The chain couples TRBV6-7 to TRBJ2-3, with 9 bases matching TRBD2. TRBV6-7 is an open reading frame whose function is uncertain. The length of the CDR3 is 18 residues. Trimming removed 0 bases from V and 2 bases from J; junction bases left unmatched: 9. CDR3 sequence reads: CASSYSIILAGPTDTQYF. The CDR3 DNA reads TGTGCCAGCAGTTACTCGATAATCCTAGCGGGGCCCACAGATACGCAGTATTTT.

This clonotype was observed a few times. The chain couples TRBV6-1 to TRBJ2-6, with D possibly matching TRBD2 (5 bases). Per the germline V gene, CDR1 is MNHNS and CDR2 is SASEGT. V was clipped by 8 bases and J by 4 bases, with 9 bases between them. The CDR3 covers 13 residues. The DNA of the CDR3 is TGTGCCAGCCGGGAACTCGGGGCCAACGTCCTGACTTTC. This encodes CASRELGANVLTF.

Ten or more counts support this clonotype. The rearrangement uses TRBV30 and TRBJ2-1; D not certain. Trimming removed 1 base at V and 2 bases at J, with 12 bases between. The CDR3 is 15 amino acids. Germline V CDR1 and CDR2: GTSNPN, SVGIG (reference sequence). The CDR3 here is CAWSAHSTPYNEQFF. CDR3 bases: TGTGCCTGGAGTGCCCACAGTACGCCCTACAATGAGCAGTTCTTC.

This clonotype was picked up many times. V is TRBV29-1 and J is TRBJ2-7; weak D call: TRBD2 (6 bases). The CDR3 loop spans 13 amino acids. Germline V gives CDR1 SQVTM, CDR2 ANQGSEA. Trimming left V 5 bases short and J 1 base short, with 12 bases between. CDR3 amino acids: CSVRLVGSYEQYF. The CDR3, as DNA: TGCAGCGTTCGACTAGTTGGTTCCTACGAGCAGTACTTC.

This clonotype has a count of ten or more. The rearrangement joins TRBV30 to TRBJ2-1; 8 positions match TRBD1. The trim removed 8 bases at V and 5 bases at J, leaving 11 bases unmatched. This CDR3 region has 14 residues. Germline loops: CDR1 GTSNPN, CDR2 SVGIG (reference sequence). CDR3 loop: CAGAPGTGNNEQFF. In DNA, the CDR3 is TGTGCCGGAGCTCCCGGGACAGGAAACAATGAGCAGTTCTTC.

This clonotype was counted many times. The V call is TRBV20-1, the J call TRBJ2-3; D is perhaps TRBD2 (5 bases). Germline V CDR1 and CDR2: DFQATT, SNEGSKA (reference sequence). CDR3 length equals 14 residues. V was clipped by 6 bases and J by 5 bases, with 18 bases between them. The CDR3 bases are TGCAGTGCCCCCGACGAATTGGCGGGAGATACGCAGTATTTT. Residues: CSAPDELAGDTQYF.